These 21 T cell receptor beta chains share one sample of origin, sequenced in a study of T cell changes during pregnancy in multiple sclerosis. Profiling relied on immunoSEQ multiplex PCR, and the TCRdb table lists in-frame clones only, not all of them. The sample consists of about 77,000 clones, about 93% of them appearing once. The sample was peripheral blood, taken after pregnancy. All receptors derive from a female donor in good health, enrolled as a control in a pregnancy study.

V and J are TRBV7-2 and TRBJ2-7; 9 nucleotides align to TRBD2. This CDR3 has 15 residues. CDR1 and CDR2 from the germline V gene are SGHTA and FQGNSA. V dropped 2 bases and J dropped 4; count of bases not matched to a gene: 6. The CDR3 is CASSLWGGRGYEQYF. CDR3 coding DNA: TGTGCCAGCAGCTTATGGGGCGGGAGGGGATACGAGCAGTACTTC.

The CDR3 DNA is TGTGCCAGCAGCGTAGATCTGACTCTTGCCGCGAGCTCCTACAATGAGCAGTTCTTC. Translating it yields CASSVDLTLAASSYNEQFF. V and J are TRBV9 and TRBJ2-1; no firm D call. The CDR3 length is 19 residues. Germline CDR1 and CDR2: SGDLS and YYNGEE. V was shortened by 0 bases and J by 0 bases, with 19 bases between the two germline ends.

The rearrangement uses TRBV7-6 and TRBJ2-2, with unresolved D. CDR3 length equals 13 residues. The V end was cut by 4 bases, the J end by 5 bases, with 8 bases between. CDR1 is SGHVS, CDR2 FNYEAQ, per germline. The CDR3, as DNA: TGTGCCAGCAGCTCTACAGTAACCGGGGAGCTGTTTTTT. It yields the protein CASSSTVTGELFF.

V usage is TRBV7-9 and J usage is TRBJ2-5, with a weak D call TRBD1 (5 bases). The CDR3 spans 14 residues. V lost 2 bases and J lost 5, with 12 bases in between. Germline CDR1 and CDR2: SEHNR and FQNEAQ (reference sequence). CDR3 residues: CASSLFATVETQYF. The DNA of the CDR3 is TGTGCCAGCAGCTTATTTGCGACAGTGGAGACCCAGTACTTC.

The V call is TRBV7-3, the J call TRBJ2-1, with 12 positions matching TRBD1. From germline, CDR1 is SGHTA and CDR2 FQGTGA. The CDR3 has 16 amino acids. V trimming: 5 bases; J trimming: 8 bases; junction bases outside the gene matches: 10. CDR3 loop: CASSKTGTGGFHEQFF. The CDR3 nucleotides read TGTGCCAGCAGCAAAACCGGGACAGGGGGCTTTCATGAGCAGTTCTTC.

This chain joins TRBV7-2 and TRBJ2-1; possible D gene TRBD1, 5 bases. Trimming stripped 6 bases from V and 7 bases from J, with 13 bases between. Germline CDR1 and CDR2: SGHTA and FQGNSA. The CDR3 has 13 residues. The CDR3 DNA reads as TGTGCCAGCAGATTTACCAGGGAAAATGAGCAGTTCTTC. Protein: CASRFTRENEQFF.

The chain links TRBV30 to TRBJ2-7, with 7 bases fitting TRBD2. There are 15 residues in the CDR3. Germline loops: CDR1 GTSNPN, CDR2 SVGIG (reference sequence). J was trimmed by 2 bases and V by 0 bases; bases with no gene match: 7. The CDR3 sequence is CAWSVFGGGPYEQYF. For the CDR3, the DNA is TGTGCCTGGAGTGTATTTGGGGGAGGGCCCTACGAGCAGTACTTC.

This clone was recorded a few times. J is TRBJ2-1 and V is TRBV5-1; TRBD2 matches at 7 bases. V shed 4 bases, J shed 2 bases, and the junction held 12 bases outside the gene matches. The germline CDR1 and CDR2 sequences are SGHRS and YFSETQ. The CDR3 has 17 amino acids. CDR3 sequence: CASSPASGVTTYNEQFF. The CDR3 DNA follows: TGCGCCAGCAGCCCGGCGAGCGGGGTAACCACCTACAATGAGCAGTTCTTC. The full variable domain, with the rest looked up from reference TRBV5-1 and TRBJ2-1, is KAGVTQTPRYLIKTRGQQVTLSCSPISGHRSVSWYQQTPGQGLQFLFEYFSETQRNKGNFPGRFSGRQFSNSRSEMNVSTLELGDSALYLCASSPASGVTTYNEQFFGPGTRLTVL.

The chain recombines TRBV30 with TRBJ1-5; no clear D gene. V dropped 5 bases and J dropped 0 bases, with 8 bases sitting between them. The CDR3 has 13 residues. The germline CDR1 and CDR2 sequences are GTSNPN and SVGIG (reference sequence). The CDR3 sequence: CAWGGYSNQPQHF. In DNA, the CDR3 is TGTGCCTGGGGAGGTTATAGCAATCAGCCCCAGCATTTT. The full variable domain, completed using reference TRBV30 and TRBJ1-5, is SQTIHQWPATLVQPVGSPLSLECTVEGTSNPNLYWYRQAAGRGLQLLFYSVGIGQISSEVPQNLSASRPQDRQFILSSKKLLLSDSGFYLCAWGGYSNQPQHFGDGTRLSIL.

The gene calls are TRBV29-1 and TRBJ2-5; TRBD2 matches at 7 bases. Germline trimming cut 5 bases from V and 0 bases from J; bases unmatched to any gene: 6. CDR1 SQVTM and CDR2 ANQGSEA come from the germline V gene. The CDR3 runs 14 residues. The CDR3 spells CSVLPGLDQETQYF. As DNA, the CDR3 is TGCAGCGTTCTCCCTGGACTAGACCAAGAGACCCAGTACTTC.

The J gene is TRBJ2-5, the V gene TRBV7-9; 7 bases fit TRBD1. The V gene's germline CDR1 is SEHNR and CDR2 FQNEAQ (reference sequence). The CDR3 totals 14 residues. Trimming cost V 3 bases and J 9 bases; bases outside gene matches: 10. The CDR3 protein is CASSLPRGQPPQYF. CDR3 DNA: TGTGCCAGCAGCTTGCCTCGGGGACAGCCTCCCCAGTACTTC.

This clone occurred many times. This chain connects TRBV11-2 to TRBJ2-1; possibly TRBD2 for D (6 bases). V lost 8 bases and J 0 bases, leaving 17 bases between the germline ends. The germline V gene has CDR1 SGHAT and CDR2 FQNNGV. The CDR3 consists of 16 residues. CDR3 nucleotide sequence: TGTGCCAGCGCCTGGGGTAGCGGAAGCTCCTACAATGAGCAGTTCTTC. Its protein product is CASAWGSGSSYNEQFF.

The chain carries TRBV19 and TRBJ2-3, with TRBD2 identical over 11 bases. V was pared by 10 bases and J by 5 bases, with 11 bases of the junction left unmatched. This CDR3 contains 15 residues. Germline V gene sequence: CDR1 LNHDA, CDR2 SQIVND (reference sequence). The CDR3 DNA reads TGTGCCACCGGCTTTAGCGGGAGGGCCGGAGATACGCAGTATTTT. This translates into CATGFSGRAGDTQYF.

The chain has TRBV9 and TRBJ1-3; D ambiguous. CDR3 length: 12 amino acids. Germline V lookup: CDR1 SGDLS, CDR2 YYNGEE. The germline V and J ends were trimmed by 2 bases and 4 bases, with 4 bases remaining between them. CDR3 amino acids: CASSVEGNTIYF. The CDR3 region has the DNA TGTGCCAGCAGCGTGGAGGGAAACACCATATATTTT.

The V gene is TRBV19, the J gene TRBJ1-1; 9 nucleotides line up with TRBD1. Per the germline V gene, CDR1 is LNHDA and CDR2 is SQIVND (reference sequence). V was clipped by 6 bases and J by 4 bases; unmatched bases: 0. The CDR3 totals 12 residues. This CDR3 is CASRGQGTEAFF. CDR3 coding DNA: TGTGCCAGTAGGGGACAGGGCACTGAAGCTTTCTTT. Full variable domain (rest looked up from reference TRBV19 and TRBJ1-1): DGGITQSPKYLFRKEGQNVTLSCEQNLNHDAMYWYRQDPGQGLRLIYYSQIVNDFQKGDIAEGYSVSREKKESFPLTVTSAQKNPTAFYLCASRGQGTEAFFGQGTRLTVV.

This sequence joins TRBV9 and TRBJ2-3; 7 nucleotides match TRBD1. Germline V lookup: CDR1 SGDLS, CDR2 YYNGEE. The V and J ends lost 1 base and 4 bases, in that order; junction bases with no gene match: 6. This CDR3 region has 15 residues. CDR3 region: CASSVNSQGADTQYF. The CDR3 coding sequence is TGTGCCAGCAGCGTAAACTCCCAGGGGGCAGATACGCAGTATTTT.

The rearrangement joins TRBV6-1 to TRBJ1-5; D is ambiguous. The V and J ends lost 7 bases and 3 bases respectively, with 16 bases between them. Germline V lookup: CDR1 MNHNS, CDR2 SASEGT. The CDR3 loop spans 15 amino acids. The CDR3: CASTPAAAHNQPQHF. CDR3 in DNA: TGTGCCAGCACCCCGGCGGCAGCTCACAATCAGCCCCAGCATTTT.

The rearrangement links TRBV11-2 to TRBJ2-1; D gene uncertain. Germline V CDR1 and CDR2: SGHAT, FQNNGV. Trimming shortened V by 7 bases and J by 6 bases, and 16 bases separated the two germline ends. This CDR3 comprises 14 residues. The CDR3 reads CASTSYRSRNEQFF. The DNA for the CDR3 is TGTGCCAGCACCTCCTACCGAAGCCGCAATGAGCAGTTCTTC. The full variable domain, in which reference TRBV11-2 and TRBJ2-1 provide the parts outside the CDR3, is EAGVAQSPRYKIIEKRQSVAFWCNPISGHATLYWYQQILGQGPKLLIQFQNNGVVDDSQLPKDRFSAERLKGVDSTLKIQPAKLEDSAVYLCASTSYRSRNEQFFGPGTRLTVL.

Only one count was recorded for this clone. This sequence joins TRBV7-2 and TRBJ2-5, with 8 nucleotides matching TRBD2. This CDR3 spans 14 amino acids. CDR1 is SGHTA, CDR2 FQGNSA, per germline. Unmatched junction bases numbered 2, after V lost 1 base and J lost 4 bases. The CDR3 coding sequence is TGTGCCAGCAGCTTAGTGGGACTAGGAGAGACCCAGTACTTC. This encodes CASSLVGLGETQYF.

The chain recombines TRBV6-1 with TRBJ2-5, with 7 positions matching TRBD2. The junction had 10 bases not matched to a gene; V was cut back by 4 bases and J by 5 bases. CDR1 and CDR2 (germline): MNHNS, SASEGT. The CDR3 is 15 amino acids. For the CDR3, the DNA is TGTGCCAGCAGTGTTATGTTCAGGGAGGGGGAGACCCAGTACTTC. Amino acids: CASSVMFREGETQYF.

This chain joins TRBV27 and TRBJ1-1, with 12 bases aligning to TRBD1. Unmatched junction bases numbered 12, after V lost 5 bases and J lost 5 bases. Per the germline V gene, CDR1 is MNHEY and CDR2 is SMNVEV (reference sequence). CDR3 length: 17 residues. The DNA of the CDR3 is TGTGCCAGCAGTGCAACCGGGACAGGGGGCGTATGGACTGAAGCTTTCTTT. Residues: CASSATGTGGVWTEAFF.